These 25 T cell receptor beta chains share one sample of origin, sequenced in a study of shared clonotypes between healthy human individuals. Profiled with immunoSEQ multiplex PCR; TCRdb holds only in-frame clones, not every one. This repertoire shows some 2,100,000 clones, 95% found once; its top ten account for around 0.13%. The sample consisted of naive CD4+ T cells sorted from blood. Subset of the sample: CD45RA+ positively selected. The receptors shown here come from a man younger than 35 in good health.

V and J are TRBV9 and TRBJ2-1, with TRBD2 identical over 10 bases. CDR1 and CDR2 from the germline V gene are SGDLS and YYNGEE. V gave up 0 bases and J gave up 2 bases; unmatched junction bases: 8. CDR3 length equals 18 residues. CDR3 residues: CASSVVGPSGGPYNEQFF. The DNA for the CDR3 is TGTGCCAGCAGCGTAGTTGGGCCTAGCGGGGGACCCTACAATGAGCAGTTCTTC. The full variable domain, rest sourced from reference TRBV9 and TRBJ2-1, is DSGVTQTPKHLITATGQRVTLRCSPRSGDLSVYWYQQSLDQGLQFLIQYYNGEERAKGNILERFSAQQFPDLHSELNLSSLELGDSALYFCASSVVGPSGGPYNEQFFGPGTRLTVL.

This clone was found once. The chain carries TRBV9 and TRBJ1-3; D gene unclear. Germline V gene sequence: CDR1 SGDLS, CDR2 YYNGEE. Trimming pared 3 bases from V and 0 bases from J, leaving 10 bases between. The length of the CDR3 is 15 residues. For the CDR3, the DNA is TGTGCCAGCAGCGAGACCCAGAGCTCTGGAAACACCATATATTTT. Residues: CASSETQSSGNTIYF.

The chain uses TRBV5-1 and TRBJ2-1; TRBD2 aligns across 13 bases. CDR3 size: 15 residues. V was pared by 2 bases and J by 6 bases, with 2 bases of the junction left unmatched. Germline V lookup: CDR1 SGHRS, CDR2 YFSETQ. CDR3 amino acids: CASSFGTSGTNEQFF. CDR3 bases: TGCGCCAGCAGCTTTGGGACTAGCGGGACCAATGAGCAGTTCTTC.

The rearrangement links TRBV6-5 to TRBJ2-7, with 8 bases matching TRBD1. Germline V gene sequence: CDR1 MNHEY, CDR2 SVGAGI. The CDR3 consists of 15 residues. With V trimmed by 6 bases and J by 2 bases, 9 bases remained unmatched. Here the CDR3 DNA reads TGTGCCAGCAGCCCAGACAGGGGAGGAACCTACGAGCAGTACTTC. This encodes CASSPDRGGTYEQYF.

Details on this clone: Other DNA sequences in the sample encode the same CDR3. This rearrangement joins TRBV10-3 to TRBJ1-1, with D perhaps matching TRBD1 (5 bases). Germline lookup yields CDR1 ENHRY and CDR2 SYGVKD. V gave up 4 bases and J gave up 0 bases, with 6 bases separating them. The CDR3 sequence is 13 residues long. The CDR3, as DNA: TGTGCCATCAGTGGGGGCCTGAACACTGAAGCTTTCTTT. Encoded protein: CAISGGLNTEAFF.

J is TRBJ2-1 and V is TRBV5-8; 14 nucleotides align to TRBD2. Trimming cost V 4 bases and J 8 bases; bases outside gene matches: 8. Germline V gene lookup returns CDR1 SGHTS and CDR2 YDEGEE. This CDR3 is built from 16 residues. CDR3: CASSQGTSGRRDEQFF. In nucleotides, the CDR3 is TGTGCCAGCAGCCAAGGGACTAGCGGGAGAAGAGATGAGCAGTTCTTC.

The chain carries TRBV28 and TRBJ2-7, with 8 bases identical to TRBD2. Germline CDR1 MDHEN, CDR2 SYDVKM. The trim removed 7 bases at V and 2 bases at J, leaving 10 bases unmatched. The length of the CDR3 is 15 residues. For the CDR3, the DNA is TGTGCCAGCACCATGCTAGCGGGTAATACCTACGAGCAGTACTTC. As protein: CASTMLAGNTYEQYF. Variable domain in full (rest from reference TRBV28 and TRBJ2-7): DVKVTQSSRYLVKRTGEKVFLECVQDMDHENMFWYRQDPGLGLRLIYFSYDVKMKEKGDIPEGYSVSREKKERFSLILESASTNQTSMYLCASTMLAGNTYEQYFGPGTRLTVT.

The chain is built from TRBV5-1 and TRBJ2-5, with 9 bases identical to TRBD2. The CDR3 loop spans 16 amino acids. From germline, CDR1 is SGHRS and CDR2 YFSETQ. The V segment lost 4 bases and the J segment 2 bases; nucleotides outside the gene matches: 9. The CDR3 here is CASSRGAGGEQETQYF. The CDR3 region has the DNA TGCGCCAGCAGCAGGGGTGCGGGAGGGGAGCAAGAGACCCAGTACTTC.

The chain combines TRBV27 with TRBJ2-2; D not certain. Germline CDR1 reads MNHEY; CDR2 reads SMNVEV (reference sequence). CDR3 length equals 16 residues. With 2 bases removed from V and 1 base from J, the gap between germline ends came to 11 bases. CDR3 region: CASSLVGRWNTGELFF. The CDR3 DNA sequence: TGTGCCAGCAGTTTAGTGGGCAGGTGGAACACCGGGGAGCTGTTTTTT.

The chain couples TRBV5-1 to TRBJ2-4; possibly TRBD2 for D (5 bases). This CDR3 region has 15 residues. In germline, CDR1 is SGHRS, CDR2 YFSETQ. Trimming took off 0 bases at V and 5 bases at J, with 12 bases between the two ends. The chain's CDR3 is CASSLVPGLENIQYF. The CDR3 DNA sequence: TGCGCCAGCAGCTTGGTTCCGGGGTTGGAAAACATTCAGTACTTC.

The gene calls are TRBV5-1 and TRBJ1-4; D remains ambiguous. V lost 0 bases, J lost 3 bases, and 9 bases lay in between. This CDR3 region has 15 residues. The V gene's germline CDR1 is SGHRS and CDR2 YFSETQ. This CDR3 is CASSLVGYSNEKLFF. Here the CDR3 DNA reads TGCGCCAGCAGCTTGGTAGGGTATTCTAATGAAAAACTGTTTTTT.

The chain has TRBV2 and TRBJ2-3, with 9 bases fitting TRBD2. Looked up from germline, CDR1 is SNHLY and CDR2 is FYNNEI. Trimming removed 6 bases from V and 0 bases from J; junction bases left unmatched: 4. This CDR3 comprises 15 residues. For the CDR3, the DNA is TGTGCCAGCAGCTTGGGACTAGCTAGCACAGATACGCAGTATTTT. Amino acids: CASSLGLASTDTQYF.

CDR3 region: CASSLAFMGYEQYF. Written as DNA, the CDR3 is TGTGCCAGCAGCTTAGCTTTTATGGGCTACGAGCAGTACTTC. The V call is TRBV11-2, the J call TRBJ2-7, with D uncertain. Trimming stripped 1 base from V and 3 bases from J, with 10 bases between. The CDR3 has 14 residues. In germline, CDR1 is SGHAT, CDR2 FQNNGV.

CDR3 sequence: CASSVATALRETQYF. CDR3 sequence (DNA): TGTGCCAGCAGCGTAGCTACCGCACTCCGGGAGACCCAGTACTTC. V and J are TRBV9 and TRBJ2-5; no definite D call. The germline V and J ends were trimmed by 0 bases and 5 bases, with 14 bases remaining between them. The germline CDR1 and CDR2 sequences are SGDLS and YYNGEE. This CDR3 comprises 15 residues. The full variable domain, in which reference TRBV9 and TRBJ2-5 provide the parts outside the CDR3, is DSGVTQTPKHLITATGQRVTLRCSPRSGDLSVYWYQQSLDQGLQFLIQYYNGEERAKGNILERFSAQQFPDLHSELNLSSLELGDSALYFCASSVATALRETQYFGPGTRLLVL.

The V gene is TRBV28, the J gene TRBJ2-1; unclear D gene. The CDR3 extends over 12 amino acids. CDR1 MDHEN and CDR2 SYDVKM come from the germline V gene. The germline V and J ends were trimmed by 5 bases and 2 bases, with 4 bases remaining between them. CDR3 sequence (DNA): TGTGCCAGCAGTCCCGCCTACAATGAGCAGTTCTTC. Its translation is CASSPAYNEQFF. Full variable domain (rest looked up from reference TRBV28 and TRBJ2-1): DVKVTQSSRYLVKRTGEKVFLECVQDMDHENMFWYRQDPGLGLRLIYFSYDVKMKEKGDIPEGYSVSREKKERFSLILESASTNQTSMYLCASSPAYNEQFFGPGTRLTVL.

This clone was detected once. The chain has TRBV6-8 and TRBJ2-3; TRBD2 might be the D (7 bases). Per germline, CDR1 MNHGY and CDR2 SAAAGT. The CDR3 consists of 18 residues. Between the trimmed V and J ends, which lost 7 bases and 5 bases, there was a span of 28 bases. Here the CDR3 reads CASTHVGGQAALKDTQYF. CDR3 DNA: TGTGCCAGCACCCATGTCGGGGGGCAGGCGGCCCTCAAAGATACGCAGTATTTT.

As to this clone: Other DNA sequences in this sample translate to the same CDR3. The chain uses TRBV4-1 and TRBJ2-3; D gene unclear. Germline-derived CDR1 and CDR2 are MGHRA and YSYEKL. Between the trimmed V and J ends, which lost 0 bases and 5 bases, there was a span of 6 bases. The CDR3 has 13 residues. The CDR3 nucleotides read TGCGCCAGCAGCCAAGATCGACAAGATACGCAGTATTTT. Residues: CASSQDRQDTQYF.

This CDR3 reads CASSGEGQGSNEQFF. The CDR3 DNA reads as TGTGCCAGCAGTGGGGAGGGACAGGGAAGCAATGAGCAGTTCTTC. The chain couples TRBV28 to TRBJ2-1; the match to TRBD1 covers 9 bases. Per germline, CDR1 MDHEN and CDR2 SYDVKM. The CDR3 sequence is 15 residues long. Trimming cost V 5 bases and J 6 bases; bases outside gene matches: 8.

The chain carries TRBV2 and TRBJ2-1, with TRBD2 matching over 12 bases. Germline V CDR1 and CDR2: SNHLY, FYNNEI. Trimming removed 7 bases from V and 4 bases from J; junction bases left unmatched: 5. The CDR3 is 15 residues long. The CDR3 DNA reads as TGTGCCAGCAACCCTACTAGCGGGGGGTACAATGAGCAGTTCTTC. This codes for CASNPTSGGYNEQFF.

Concerning this clone: Other DNA sequences in the sample encode the same CDR3. V is TRBV5-1 and J is TRBJ2-1, with a tentative D call TRBD1 (6 bases). CDR1 is SGHRS and CDR2 is YFSETQ in the germline V gene. CDR3 length equals 12 residues. Deletions cut 2 bases from V and 7 bases from J, with 7 bases between. CDR3 coding DNA: TGCGCCAGCAGCTTACAGGGAAATGAGCAGTTCTTC. It codes for CASSLQGNEQFF. Full variable domain (missing parts from reference TRBV5-1 and TRBJ2-1): KAGVTQTPRYLIKTRGQQVTLSCSPISGHRSVSWYQQTPGQGLQFLFEYFSETQRNKGNFPGRFSGRQFSNSRSEMNVSTLELGDSALYLCASSLQGNEQFFGPGTRLTVL.

The V gene is TRBV30, the J gene TRBJ2-3; 10 bases agree with TRBD2. The V gene end was trimmed by 0 bases and the J gene end by 7 bases; junction bases not matched to a gene: 7. The CDR3 has 15 residues. Germline CDR1 is GTSNPN and CDR2 is SVGIG (reference sequence). The CDR3 nucleotides read TGTGCCTGGAGTGTCAGCGGGGGGGCACGCAATACGCAGTATTTT. Amino acids: CAWSVSGGARNTQYF.

Notes on this clone: The sample contains more than one DNA sequence encoding this CDR3. The V gene is TRBV7-8, the J gene TRBJ1-3, with no clear D. The CDR3 contains 14 residues. The germline gives CDR1 SGHVS, CDR2 FQNEAQ. Between the trimmed V and J ends, which lost 1 base and 0 bases, there was a span of 4 bases. CDR3 protein: CASSLGGSGNTIYF. In DNA, the CDR3 is TGTGCCAGCAGCTTAGGGGGCTCTGGAAACACCATATATTTT.

This clone was counted once. The same CDR3 is also encoded by other DNA sequences in this sample. The chain couples TRBV27 to TRBJ2-7; 9 bases map to TRBD1. Germline V lookup: CDR1 MNHEY, CDR2 SMNVEV (reference sequence). After removal of 3 bases from V and 4 bases from J, the junction contained 4 bases not matched to a gene. The CDR3 length is 14 residues. The CDR3 bases are TGTGCCAGCAGTTTGAAGGACAGGGGATACGAGCAGTACTTC. Amino acid sequence: CASSLKDRGYEQYF.

This chain uses TRBV19 with TRBJ1-3; the match to TRBD1 covers 7 bases. The J segment lost 2 bases and the V segment lost 5 bases, leaving 3 bases of the junction unmatched. The germline V gene has CDR1 LNHDA and CDR2 SQIVND (reference sequence). This CDR3 is built from 14 residues. The CDR3, as DNA: TGTGCCAGTAGTGCAGGGGGACCTGGAAACACCATATATTTT. It codes for CASSAGGPGNTIYF.

The chain employs TRBV5-1 and TRBJ2-5, with a possible D match to TRBD1 (6 bases). The CDR3 runs 14 residues. In germline, CDR1 is SGHRS, CDR2 YFSETQ. V shed 9 bases and J shed 1 base, with 16 bases lying between them. CDR3 nucleotide sequence: TGCGCCACCAAAACCGGACAGATCCAAGAGACCCAGTACTTC. It translates to CATKTGQIQETQYF.